A selection of T cell receptor beta chains follows, all from one sample in a study of OX40 agonist ivuxolimab in advanced cancers. TCRdb keeps only in-frame clones here, not all; method: immunoSEQ multiplex PCR. Of fewer than 55,000 clones in the sample, roughly 88% were seen once. The specimen was CD4+ or CD8+ T cells sorted from blood, collected in a trial of the OX40 agonist ivuxolimab. These receptors came from an adult with an advanced solid tumor such as melanoma, head and neck, liver or kidney cancer. Both conserved end residues are part of each CDR3. D genes are given only for firm matches. Not all rows give a size; the values are once, few, many and, for expanded clones, a class.

-,TRBJ2-7,-,TRBV4-2,TGTGCCAGCAGCCCCGTGGATAGCGGCTACGAGCAGTACTTC,CASSPVDSGYEQYF
-,TRBJ1-3,once,TRBV6-6,TGTGCCAGCAGTTACCAGGGGCAAACTGGAAACACCATATATTTT,CASSYQGQTGNTIYF
-,TRBJ2-1,-,TRBV15,TGTGCCACCAGCAGAGCGTGGGCAGAGGGCAATGAGCAGTTCTTC,CATSRAWAEGNEQFF
TRBD2,TRBJ2-6,-,TRBV30,TGTGCCTCTGGAGTGGGCGGGAGTCTACCTGGGGCCAACGTCCTGACTTTC,CASGVGGSLPGANVLTF
TRBD1,TRBJ2-6,-,TRBV2,TGTGCCAGCAGTCCTAGGACAGGATTCTTCTCTGGGGCCAACGTCCTGACTTTC,CASSPRTGFFSGANVLTF
TRBD1,TRBJ2-7,once,TRBV5-4,TGTGCCAGCAGCCCCGGGACAGGCTACTACGAGCAGTACTTC,CASSPGTGYYEQYF
-,TRBJ1-5,-,TRBV5-4,TGTGCCAGCAGCTCGGACGGAGGAGCGGGTCAGCCCCAGCATTTT,CASSSDGGAGQPQHF
-,TRBJ2-1,once,TRBV6-5,TGTGCCAGCAGTTCCGGAAGGGGGAATGAGCAGTTCTTC,CASSSGRGNEQFF
TRBD1,TRBJ1-4,-,TRBV18,TGTGCCAGCCAGGGGGCCCTAAATGAAAAACTGTTTTTT,CASQGALNEKLFF
TRBD1,TRBJ1-2,-,TRBV5-5,TGTGCCAGCAGCTTGGGACAGGGTATTGATGGCTACACCTTC,CASSLGQGIDGYTF
-,TRBJ1-1,-,TRBV30,TGTGCCTGGGAGAGCGGGGGGAACACTGAAGCTTTCTTT,CAWESGGNTEAFF
-,TRBJ1-1,-,TRBV5-6,TGTGCCAGCAGCTTGGACGCAGGAAGGACTGAAGCTTTCTTT,CASSLDAGRTEAFF
TRBD1,TRBJ2-1,-,TRBV5-6,TGTGCCAGCAGCCCGCCAGGGGGCGGATTCAATGAGCAGTTCTTC,CASSPPGGGFNEQFF
TRBD2,TRBJ2-5,-,TRBV29-1,TGCAGCGTCCGGGGACTAGCGGGAGAGTATCGGGAGACCCAGTACTTC,CSVRGLAGEYRETQYF
-,TRBJ2-1,-,TRBV5-4,TGTGCCAGCAGCTTCACTAGCCGAGATGAGCAGTTCTTC,CASSFTSRDEQFF
TRBD1,TRBJ2-4,once,TRBV5-1,TGCGCCAGCAGCCCCTCAGGGGGTCCCAAAAACATTCAGTACTTC,CASSPSGGPKNIQYF
TRBD2,TRBJ2-5,-,TRBV5-1,TGCGCCAGCAGCCCCGGACTAGTACAGGAGACCCAGTACTTC,CASSPGLVQETQYF
-,TRBJ1-2,-,TRBV7-2,TGCGCCAGCAGCCAAGGGGCAGGAAACTATGGCTACACCTTC,CASSQGAGNYGYTF